This TCR beta chain was captured in a study of graft-versus-host responses after intestinal transplantation (dated by TCRdb to about 2021). The study in broad terms: The transplants that recipients got were multivisceral, liver-intestinal, or isolated intestinal. Anti-thymocyte globulin induction was given to all recipients, followed by maintenance tacrolimus and steroids for two to four years. After intestinal transplantation, graft-versus-host and host-versus-graft alloreactive T cell clones were followed in the graft, circulation and bone marrow using bulk TCR-beta CDR3 sequencing. To identify alloreactive clones, pre-transplant mixed lymphocyte reaction products were sequenced and then compared with unstimulated pre-transplant donor and recipient T cells. A cohort of under 30 intestinal transplant recipients, including one retransplant, was enrolled, and a few patients lacking pretransplant specimens were excluded. A peak of at least 4% donor T cells among recipient peripheral blood mononuclear cells was the definition used for donor T cell macrochimerism. Instead of going to the commercial service, samples from a few later patients were sequenced in-house on an Illumina MiSeq and processed with MiXCR.

General findings and caveats noted by the study authors: In the allografts of patients with donor T cell macrochimerism, GvH to HvG T cell clonal ratios were high. GvH clones were detected in recipient bone marrow, and some of these GvH clones were observed earlier in ileal mucosa or blood, consistent with an intestinal mucosal origin. Conclusions were limited by the relatively low number and heterogeneity of intestinal transplant patients. Peak levels of circulating GvH clones were associated with declines in HvG clones early after transplant.

This clone is described as medium-sized (0.01 to 0.1%). No quality values exist for individual bases; no much larger clone is one base distant. The time point label, read with the paper, signifies: cells obtained before transplantation from donor or recipient. Mixed lymphocyte reactions plated about 200,000 CFSE-labeled pre-transplant responders with about 200,000 irradiated violet-dye-labeled stimulators and were cultured for six to seven days. Proliferating CD3+CD4+CFSE-low and CD3+CD8+CFSE-low responder cells were FACS-sorted on a BD Influx sorter after the mixed lymphocyte reaction. Reading from cysteine to phenylalanine, the CDR3 counts 14 amino acids. Here the CDR3 DNA is all that survives: 42 bases in frame from base 1. Relative to germline, V is missing 0 bases and J is missing 6 bases, with 2 bases of the junction outside any gene match. The germline V gene supplies CDR1 MRHNA and CDR2 SNTAGT.

Library preparation employed the immunoSEQ multiplex PCR assay. In most patients, genomic DNA was isolated using the Qiagen DNeasy Blood and Tissue Kit and sent frozen to Adaptive Biotechnologies for TCR sequencing. For most patients, genomic DNA was subjected to high-throughput TCR-beta CDR3 sequencing by Adaptive Biotechnologies. The original methods were these. TCR sequencing data were retrieved from Adaptive's ImmunoSEQ software for more than 15 patients, whereas a few other patients were processed with MiXCR and VDJtools. CD4 versus CD8 sorting errors were corrected by removing sequences found in both subsets at a frequency ratio below 5:1. CDR3 nucleotide sequences shared between donor and recipient were removed because their origin could not be assigned. To count as alloreactive, a clone needed at least 2-fold expansion over unstimulated cells and a minimum CFSE-low frequency of 0.002% (template counts) or 0.001% (read counts). A clone was considered mappable if detected in the sequenced pre-transplant spleen, lymph node, or MLR CFSE-low populations of the donor or recipient. Cumulative frequency of alloreactive clones was calculated as a percentage of all sequences weighted by copy number. What TCRdb holds here is the immuneACCESS table cut down to in-frame rearrangements. Part of the clones is not present; checked against another copy, under half of the missing clones reflect an unresolved V gene, and the others are unexplained. The DNA gave D and trimming, while V, J and clone size come from that table. The sample data list around 5,000 clones, and 25% to 30% of these were observed just once. Clones ranked in the top ten supply less than 9% of the sample.

This TCR derives from a human patient who received an intestinal transplant. The source was alloreactive CD8+ T cells from a mixed lymphocyte reaction culture, collected before intestinal transplant. What the cell subset or site label conveys for this sample: CFSE-low proliferating T cells sorted from approximately six-day pre-transplant mixed lymphocyte reaction (GvH or HvG direction). Here the chain combines TRBV6-4 and TRBJ2-1; 7 of the junction bases match TRBD1. The sequence in DNA is TGTGCCAGCAGTGACTCGCCAGGGGGCAATGAGCAGTTCTTC. Its coded protein is CASSDSPGGNEQFF.